Below are 29 T cell receptor beta chains sequenced from a single sample in a study of blood T cell repertoires in COVID-19. Method: immunoSEQ multiplex PCR; TCRdb's copy keeps in-frame clones and lacks some. The table shows some 330,000 clones, with about nine tenths occurring only once. Sequencing used peripheral blood. The receptor set was obtained from a woman under 40 with COVID-19, enrolled during active disease.

This clone occurred once. The chain uses TRBV6-2 or TRBV6-3 and TRBJ1-1, with D possibly being TRBD1 (5 bases). The V and J ends lost 2 bases and 0 bases respectively, with 10 bases between them. This CDR3 spans 15 amino acids. Germline CDR1 and CDR2: MNHEY and SVGEGT. CDR3 sequence (DNA): TGTGCCAGCAGTTACCAGGGAAACATGAACACTGAAGCTTTCTTT. It yields the protein CASSYQGNMNTEAFF.

This chain joins TRBV19 and TRBJ1-2, with D hard to call. V shed 1 base and J shed 5 bases, with 8 bases lying between them. From germline, CDR1 is LNHDA and CDR2 SQIVND (reference sequence). CDR3 size: 13 residues. CDR3: CASSIAPGYGYTF. The DNA of the CDR3 is TGTGCCAGTAGTATAGCCCCGGGATATGGCTACACCTTC.

The V and J genes are TRBV10-2 and TRBJ2-1; D is possibly TRBD1 (5 bases). The CDR3 contains 10 residues. Looked up from germline, CDR1 is WSHSY and CDR2 is SAAADI. V was trimmed by 4 bases and J by 10 bases, leaving 5 bases between them. The DNA for the CDR3 is TGCGCCAGCAGTGGGGGCGAGCAGTTCTTC. The encoded protein is CASSGGEQFF.

The rearrangement joins TRBV14 to TRBJ1-6, with TRBD1 identical over 7 bases. CDR3 size: 14 residues. CDR1 and CDR2 (germline): SGHDN, FVKESK. V dropped 6 bases and J dropped 7; count of bases not matched to a gene: 6. CDR3 bases: TGTGCCAGCAGAACCGGGACAGCCAATTCACCCCTCCACTTT. Translating it yields CASRTGTANSPLHF.

A note on this clone: Other nucleotide sequences in the sample specify the same CDR3. J is TRBJ2-7 and V is TRBV5-6; D may be TRBD1 (5 bases). V gave up 0 bases and J gave up 3 bases, with 7 bases separating them. This CDR3 contains 13 residues. The germline V gene encodes CDR1 SGHDT and CDR2 YYEEEE. In nucleotides, the CDR3 is TGTGCCAGCAGCTTGGGACAGATCTACGAGCAGTACTTC. It is translated as CASSLGQIYEQYF.

Of note for this clone: One end of the junction varies from germline; a read error may be responsible. This sequence joins TRBV7-8 and TRBJ2-3; possible D gene TRBD1, 5 bases. CDR1 is SGHVS, CDR2 FQNEAQ, per germline. The CDR3 spans 18 residues. This chain's CDR3 is CASSIARFSRVDTDTQYF. CDR3 DNA sequence: TGTGCCAGCAGCATAGCCCGGTTTTCCAGGGTCGACACAGATACGCAGTATTTT.

The chain joins TRBV5-1 to TRBJ2-5; D possibly corresponds to TRBD1 (6 bases). Trimming shortened V by 0 bases and J by 2 bases, and 14 bases separated the two germline ends. This CDR3 spans 16 amino acids. Germline V CDR1 and CDR2: SGHRS, YFSETQ. CDR3 amino acids: CASSLGTARKQETQYF. The CDR3 DNA reads TGCGCCAGCAGCTTGGGGACAGCCAGAAAACAAGAGACCCAGTACTTC.

The V call is TRBV27, the J call TRBJ1-2, with TRBD1 identical over 7 bases. The CDR3 consists of 14 residues. Germline loops: CDR1 MNHEY, CDR2 SMNVEV (reference sequence). J gave up 1 base and V 4 bases, and 3 bases lay outside the gene matches. The CDR3 sequence: CASSSGGHNYGYTF. The CDR3 DNA reads TGTGCCAGCAGTTCAGGGGGGCATAACTATGGCTACACCTTC.

This clone was seen only once. This chain connects TRBV7-8 to TRBJ1-1; tentatively, D is TRBD1 (6 bases). CDR1 and CDR2 from the germline V gene are SGHVS and FQNEAQ. The CDR3 sequence is 15 residues long. Trimming stripped 5 bases from V and 0 bases from J, with 13 bases between. This CDR3 reads CASSPLQGMNTEAFF. The CDR3 DNA sequence: TGTGCCAGCAGCCCCCTACAGGGCATGAACACTGAAGCTTTCTTT.

J is TRBJ1-5 and V is TRBV6-5, with TRBD1 matching 7 bases. In germline, CDR1 is MNHEY, CDR2 SVGAGI. CDR3 length: 15 residues. J was trimmed by 3 bases and V by 6 bases; bases with no gene match: 8. The CDR3 sequence is CASRKTGTINQPQHF. Here the CDR3 DNA reads TGTGCCAGCAGAAAGACAGGGACGATCAATCAGCCCCAGCATTTT.

The rearrangement links TRBV5-5 to TRBJ2-7; possibly TRBD2 for D (6 bases). CDR1 and CDR2 from the germline V gene are SGHKS and YYEKEE (reference sequence). CDR3 length: 13 residues. Trimming removed 4 bases at V and 7 bases at J, with 15 bases between. The CDR3 nucleotides are TGTGCCAGCAGCCCGGGAGTCCCGGGGGAGCAGTACTTC. Encoded protein: CASSPGVPGEQYF.

The chain combines TRBV10-3 with TRBJ1-2; 7 bases align to TRBD1. Looked up from germline, CDR1 is ENHRY and CDR2 is SYGVKD. V shed 2 bases, J shed 4 bases, and the junction held 4 bases outside the gene matches. The CDR3 contains 14 residues. CDR3 nucleotide sequence: TGTGCCATCAGTGAGGCAACAGGGGCCTATGGCTACACCTTC. Translated: CAISEATGAYGYTF.

The chain employs TRBV3-1 (or the pseudogene TRBV3-2) and TRBJ2-1, with 8 bases matching TRBD1. Germline loops: CDR1 LGHDT, CDR2 YNNKEL (reference sequence). The ends lost 0 bases at V and 1 base at J; junction bases unmatched: 5. The CDR3 sequence is 17 residues long. The CDR3, as DNA: TGTGCCAGCAGCCAAGAGGGACAGGCGTATTCCTACAATGAGCAGTTCTTC. As protein: CASSQEGQAYSYNEQFF.

The chain uses TRBV3-1 (or the pseudogene TRBV3-2) and TRBJ2-5; 7 bases fit TRBD2. The germline CDR1 and CDR2 sequences are LGHDT and YNNKEL (reference sequence). The CDR3 spans 17 residues. Trimming at V came to 4 bases and at J to 5 bases, leaving 16 bases not matched to a gene. The CDR3 here is CASSPRLGLGSWETQYF. CDR3 bases: TGTGCCAGCAGCCCCCGACTCGGACTAGGATCGTGGGAGACCCAGTACTTC.

J is TRBJ1-3 and V is TRBV18, with 7 bases matching TRBD1. The CDR3 runs to 14 residues. Germline V gene sequence: CDR1 KGHSH, CDR2 LQKENI. V lost 4 bases to trimming and J lost 3 bases; unmatched junction nucleotides: 3. The CDR3 here is CASSRDRDGNTIYF. In DNA, the CDR3 is TGTGCCAGCTCACGCGACAGGGATGGAAACACCATATATTTT. Combining the CDR3 with reference TRBV18 and TRBJ1-3 gives the whole variable domain NAGVMQNPRHLVRRRGQEARLRCSPMKGHSHVYWYRQLPEEGLKFMVYLQKENIIDESGMPKERFSAEFPKEGPSILRIQQVVRGDSAAYFCASSRDRDGNTIYFGEGSWLTVV.

The CDR3 spells CASSYSWTGYSYEQYF. CDR3 nucleotides: TGTGCCAGCAGTTACTCATGGACAGGGTACTCCTACGAGCAGTACTTC. The V gene is TRBV6-2 or TRBV6-3, the J gene TRBJ2-7; TRBD1 matches at 8 bases. The CDR3 extends over 16 amino acids. Germline values: CDR1 MNHEY, CDR2 SVGEGT. With V trimmed by 0 bases and J by 0 bases, 4 bases remained unmatched.

The J gene is TRBJ1-2, the V gene TRBV2, with D tentatively TRBD1 (5 bases). CDR1 is SNHLY and CDR2 is FYNNEI in the germline V gene. V was cut by 9 bases and J by 2 bases, with 13 bases left in between. CDR3 size: 13 residues. This CDR3 reads CARSTVTNYGYTF. CDR3 sequence (DNA): TGTGCCAGGTCGACAGTCACGAACTATGGCTACACCTTC.

V is TRBV27 and J is TRBJ1-1; TRBD1 might be the D (6 bases). Looked up from germline, CDR1 is MNHEY and CDR2 is SMNVEV (reference sequence). There are 15 residues in the CDR3. Trimming cost V 8 bases and J 7 bases, with 23 bases left between them. As DNA, the CDR3 is TGTGCCAGCTCTGGGGCAGGGGCCGTCAAAAATGAAGCTTTCTTT. This translates into CASSGAGAVKNEAFF.

CDR3 DNA: TGTGCCAGCTCACCACCCTGGTTGGACAGGGGCTATGGCTACACCTTC. Amino acids: CASSPPWLDRGYGYTF. The V and J genes are TRBV18 and TRBJ1-2, with 9 bases identical to TRBD1. Germline V CDR1 and CDR2: KGHSH, LQKENI. After removal of 0 bases from V and 4 bases from J, the junction contained 6 bases not matched to a gene. The CDR3 is 16 amino acids.

Here the CDR3 DNA reads TGTGCCAGCAGCCAGGGATACGGGAGCACCTACGAGCAGTACTTC. This codes for CASSQGYGSTYEQYF. The chain uses TRBV4-2 and TRBJ2-7; possibly TRBD2 for D (6 bases). Germline assignment: CDR1 LGHNA and CDR2 YNFKEQ. Trimming took off 3 bases at V and 2 bases at J, with 14 bases between the two ends. This CDR3 has 15 residues.

The chain joins TRBV4-3 to TRBJ2-3; no definite D call. Germline assignment: CDR1 LGHNA and CDR2 YSLEER. This CDR3 is 15 amino acids long. Trimming left V 0 bases short and J 2 bases short, with 9 bases between. CDR3 protein: CASSQDSFYTDTQYF. CDR3 bases: TGCGCCAGCAGCCAAGATTCGTTCTACACAGATACGCAGTATTTT.

The chain recombines TRBV30 with TRBJ1-6; TRBD1 agrees at 8 bases. The V gene's germline CDR1 is GTSNPN and CDR2 SVGIG (reference sequence). Trimming removed 2 bases from V and 0 bases from J; junction bases left unmatched: 12. The CDR3 extends over 19 amino acids. This chain's CDR3 is CAWSNLRGLQSSYNSPLHF. CDR3 DNA: TGTGCCTGGAGTAACCTCAGGGGGCTGCAGAGCTCCTATAATTCACCCCTCCACTTT.

With regard to this clone: This clone may be a read error of a much larger clone one base away. The V call is TRBV12-3 or TRBV12-4, the J call TRBJ2-1; 8 bases map to TRBD2. After removal of 5 bases from V and 6 bases from J, the junction contained 3 bases not matched to a gene. The length of the CDR3 is 13 residues. The CDR3 spells CASSTGTSNEQFF. CDR3 sequence (DNA): TGTGCCAGCAGTACCGGGACTAGCAATGAGCAGTTCTTC.

The V gene is TRBV28, the J gene TRBJ2-1, with 10 bases aligning to TRBD1. CDR3 length: 16 residues. The germline V gene encodes CDR1 MDHEN and CDR2 SYDVKM. After removal of 5 bases from V and 7 bases from J, the junction contained 11 bases not matched to a gene. Here the CDR3 DNA reads TGTGCCAGCAGTACTATCCGACAGGGGGCCATGAATGAGCAGTTCTTC. Amino acids: CASSTIRQGAMNEQFF.

The chain joins TRBV19 to TRBJ1-5, with D possibly matching TRBD1 (5 bases). V was cut by 10 bases and J by 2 bases, with 21 bases left in between. CDR1 and CDR2 from the germline V gene are LNHDA and SQIVND (reference sequence). The CDR3 totals 16 residues. The CDR3 sequence: CATQVAGRSRNQPQHF. CDR3 coding DNA: TGTGCCACCCAAGTGGCGGGACGAAGTCGCAATCAGCCCCAGCATTTT.

Points on this clone: The sample has other DNA sequences that encode this CDR3 too. The chain uses TRBV19 and TRBJ1-6; D is ambiguous. Germline loops: CDR1 LNHDA, CDR2 SQIVND (reference sequence). This CDR3 has 15 residues. The germline V and J ends were trimmed by 6 bases and 0 bases, with 9 bases remaining between them. The CDR3 loop reads CASSSGSSYNSPLHF. CDR3 sequence (DNA): TGTGCCAGTAGCAGCGGGAGCTCCTATAATTCACCCCTCCACTTT.

J is TRBJ1-4 and V is TRBV27; 7 bases are shared with TRBD1. From germline, CDR1 is MNHEY and CDR2 SMNVEV (reference sequence). This CDR3 comprises 14 residues. The trim removed 6 bases at V and 7 bases at J, leaving 8 bases unmatched. CDR3 DNA: TGTGCCAGCAGCCGGACAGGAAGTTTTGAAAAACTGTTTTTT. As protein: CASSRTGSFEKLFF.

The chain uses TRBV30 and TRBJ1-2; TRBD1 matches 8 bases. From germline, CDR1 is GTSNPN and CDR2 SVGIG (reference sequence). The ends lost 1 base at V and 6 bases at J; junction bases unmatched: 16. The CDR3 is 17 residues long. This CDR3 reads CAWSGYYTQGAVDGYTF. CDR3 DNA sequence: TGTGCCTGGAGTGGCTACTATACTCAGGGGGCGGTCGATGGCTACACCTTC.

The CDR3 nucleotides are TGTGCCAGCAGTTACCGAAGGGGACAGGGAGATACTGAAGCTTTCTTT. Its translation is CASSYRRGQGDTEAFF. The rearrangement links TRBV6-2 or TRBV6-3 to TRBJ1-1; 9 nucleotides agree with TRBD1. The CDR3 totals 16 residues. Germline V lookup: CDR1 MNHEY, CDR2 SVGEGT. The J segment lost 5 bases and the V segment lost 2 bases, leaving 9 bases of the junction unmatched.